Here is one T cell receptor beta chain with its context. The CDR3 covers 12 residues. V gave up 6 bases and J gave up 14 bases, with 14 bases separating them. Per germline, CDR1 MNHEY and CDR2 SMNVEV (reference sequence). This record belongs to a study of OX40 agonist ivuxolimab in advanced cancers. Study-level background: Patients were given ivuxolimab, an antibody that agonizes OX40 (CD134). Enrollees could have had prior anti-PD-1, anti-PD-L1 or anti-CTLA-4 therapy, which about 40% had received.

Data came from immunoSEQ multiplex PCR; TCRdb stores just in-frame clones and leaves some out. The data contain fewer than 25,000 clones, 83% of them singletons. Sample: CD4+ or CD8+ T cells sorted from blood, taken in a trial of the OX40 agonist ivuxolimab. The chain has TRBV27 and TRBJ1-6; no clear D. The origin of this receptor is an adult with an advanced solid tumor such as melanoma, head and neck, liver or kidney cancer. This CDR3 reads CASSLGGASLHF. CDR3 DNA: TGTGCCAGCAGCCTGGGAGGCGCCTCCCTCCACTTT.